One and the same sample provided the 29 T cell receptor beta chains below, sequenced in a study of regulatory T cells in long-lasting Graves disease. Time point noted: persistent/refractory GD, antithyroid drugs over 5 years with positive TRAb. With RNA extracted from PBMCs as input, the TCR library was made. Construction of the TCR beta libraries employed iRepertoire HTBI primers in conjunction with Arm-PCR of CDR3 regions. Via MiXCR, TCRdb re-called the multiplex PCR reads, giving one row per CDR3 protein. The sample includes over 300,000 distinct CDR3 sequences, 20% of them seen just once. The sequenced sample was peripheral blood mononuclear cells (PBMCs), obtained when the disease was refractory, from a patient treated with antithyroid drugs. The receptors derive from a female donor with Graves disease.

This clonotype has at least ten counts. The chain carries TRBV5-4 and TRBJ1-6; D is unresolved. CDR1 is SGHNT and CDR2 is YYREEE in the germline V gene (reference sequence). Trimming pared 4 bases from V and 2 bases from J, leaving 1 base between. The CDR3 is 12 amino acids. The CDR3 reads CASSPYNSPLHF. CDR3 sequence (DNA): TGTGCCAGCAGCCCCTATAATTCACCCCTCCACTTT.

Details on this clonotype: This may be a read error, as it is one base from a much larger clone. V and J are TRBV30 and TRBJ2-2; D possibly corresponds to TRBD2 (6 bases). Germline V lookup: CDR1 GTSNPN, CDR2 SVGIG (reference sequence). This CDR3 region has 13 residues. For the CDR3, the DNA is TGTGCCTGGAGTAGACGGGACCCCGGGGGGCTGTTTTTT. Its protein product is CAWSRRDPGGLFF.

This clonotype was recorded many times. Relative to the germline gene, one junction end is altered; a read error may explain this. This chain connects TRBV20-1 to TRBJ2-7, with 7 bases identical to TRBD1. This CDR3 is built from 14 residues. The germline gives CDR1 DFQATT, CDR2 SNEGSKA (reference sequence). The CDR3 bases are TGCAGTGCTGGAGACAGGGCCTTCTCCTACGAGCAGTACTTC. Its translation: CSAGDRAFSYEQYF.

This clonotype was recorded many times. The rearrangement joins TRBV28 to TRBJ2-5, with 9 bases matching TRBD2. The V segment lost 6 bases and the J segment 5 bases; nucleotides outside the gene matches: 16. This CDR3 is built from 17 residues. The V gene's germline CDR1 is MDHEN and CDR2 SYDVKM. The CDR3 region is CASSLPSLLAGRETQYF. The CDR3 region has the DNA TGTGCCAGCAGCCTGCCCTCCCTTCTAGCGGGACGTGAGACCCAGTACTTC.

Many counts were recorded for this clonotype. The chain links TRBV12-5 to TRBJ1-6; possible D gene TRBD1, 5 bases. The CDR3 loop spans 13 amino acids. In germline, CDR1 is LGHNT, CDR2 FRNRAP. V gave up 5 bases and J gave up 7 bases, with 9 bases separating them. The CDR3 DNA reads as TGTGCTAGTGGTCTTGGGACCAATTCACCCCTCCACTTT. Translating gives CASGLGTNSPLHF.

Only a few counts were recorded for this clonotype. One end of the junction is discordant with germline, which a read error may explain. The chain links TRBV6-4 to TRBJ2-7; D possibly corresponds to TRBD2 (6 bases). CDR1 and CDR2 from the germline V gene are MRHNA and SNTAGT. The CDR3 is 13 amino acids. For the CDR3, the DNA is TGTGCCAGCAGTTACTCGGGACTCTACGAGCAGTACTTC. It codes for CASSYSGLYEQYF.

This clonotype was recorded at least ten times. This sequence joins TRBV28 and TRBJ2-7, with D unresolved. The CDR3 length is 15 residues. Between the trimmed V and J ends, which lost 4 bases and 9 bases, there was a span of 22 bases. Germline-derived CDR1 and CDR2 are MDHEN and SYDVKM. The CDR3 bases are TGTGCCAGCAGTTCGGAGCTCCTCAGGATTAGTAGGCAGTACTTC. Amino acids: CASSSELLRISRQYF.

Ten or more counts support this clonotype. The junction departs from germline at one end; a sequencing error may be responsible. V gene TRBV7-7 combines with J gene TRBJ2-5, with D unresolved. Per the germline V gene, CDR1 is SSHAT and CDR2 is FNYEAQ (reference sequence). The CDR3 covers 14 residues. Here the CDR3 reads CASSPDPGVDTQYF. DNA for the CDR3: TGTGCTAGCAGCCCCGACCCGGGTGTGGATACCCAGTACTTC.

This clonotype was counted at least ten times. The chain is built from TRBV7-9 and TRBJ2-4; the D is unclear. Trimming took off 1 base at V and 6 bases at J, with 4 bases between the two ends. The CDR3 has 12 residues. Germline V CDR1 and CDR2: SEHNR, FQNEAQ (reference sequence). The CDR3: CASSLDGNIQYF. Here the CDR3 DNA reads TGTGCCAGCAGCTTAGACGGAAACATTCAGTACTTC.

Notes on this clonotype: A far larger clone is one base from this, pointing to a likely read error. The rearrangement links TRBV7-8 to TRBJ2-1; D ambiguous. The V gene's germline CDR1 is SGHVS and CDR2 FQNEAQ. The CDR3 consists of 13 residues. Between the trimmed V and J ends, which lost 1 base and 10 bases, there was a span of 11 bases. The CDR3 DNA is TGTGCCAGCAGCTTAGGGCAGGCCCGCGAGCAGTTCTTC. Protein product: CASSLGQAREQFF.

The table lists this clonotype with a few counts. The chain is built from TRBV6-4 and TRBJ2-7; 9 bases agree with TRBD1. Trimming at V came to 6 bases and at J to 1 base, leaving 4 bases not matched to a gene. The CDR3 has 14 residues. Germline V gene lookup returns CDR1 MRHNA and CDR2 SNTAGT. The CDR3 coding sequence is TGTGCCAGCAGATCGACAGGGGGGTCCTACGAGCAGTACTTC. Translation: CASRSTGGSYEQYF.

The chain uses TRBV10-3 and TRBJ2-3; tentatively, D is TRBD2 (6 bases). The CDR3 covers 15 residues. Germline V CDR1 and CDR2: ENHRY, SYGVKD. Trimming stripped 4 bases from V and 8 bases from J, with 19 bases between. This CDR3 is CAISGGTAGSGTQYF. As DNA, the CDR3 is TGTGCCATCAGTGGGGGGACTGCTGGTAGTGGTACGCAGTATTTT.

The J gene is TRBJ2-1, the V gene TRBV10-1, with 8 bases identical to TRBD2. This CDR3 spans 16 amino acids. Germline V gives CDR1 WNHNN, CDR2 SYGVQD (reference sequence). J was trimmed by 2 bases and V by 0 bases; bases with no gene match: 3. The CDR3 DNA reads TGCGCCAGCAGTGAGTCGGGCGGGGGGACCTACAATGAGCAGTTCTTC. The encoded protein is CASSESGGGTYNEQFF.

The V and J genes are TRBV20-1 and TRBJ1-6, with 8 bases lining up with TRBD1. The CDR3 is made up of 16 amino acids. The germline gives CDR1 DFQATT, CDR2 SNEGSKA (reference sequence). V gave up 6 bases and J gave up 6 bases; unmatched junction bases: 13. The CDR3 region is CSANPGQGNFNSPLHF. CDR3 in DNA: TGCAGTGCCAACCCAGGACAGGGAAATTTTAATTCACCCCTCCACTTT.

This clonotype was seen a handful of times. The junction and the germline gene differ at one end; a read error may be behind it. V is TRBV18 and J is TRBJ1-5; D remains ambiguous. This CDR3 has 13 residues. The V gene's germline CDR1 is KGHSH and CDR2 LQKENI. The CDR3 spells CASSPLSHQPHHF. The DNA for the CDR3 is TGTGCCAGCTCCCCGTTGTCCCATCAGCCCCATCATTTT. Combining the CDR3 with reference TRBV18 and TRBJ1-5 gives the whole variable domain NAGVMQNPRHLVRRRGQEARLRCSPMKGHSHVYWYRQLPEEGLKFMVYLQKENIIDESGMPKERFSAEFPKEGPSILRIQQVVRGDSAAYFCASSPLSHQPHHFGDGTRLSIL.

This clonotype has just a few counts. J is TRBJ1-1 and V is TRBV10-1; D gene uncertain. With 10 bases removed from V and 3 bases from J, the gap between germline ends came to 18 bases. The CDR3 spans 14 residues. Germline V gene data show CDR1 as WNHNN and CDR2 as SYGVQD (reference sequence). The chain's CDR3 is CAKKKVLGDTEAFF. DNA of the CDR3: TGCGCCAAAAAAAAGGTCCTAGGCGACACTGAAGCTTTCTTT.

There are many counts of this clonotype. The chain combines TRBV27 with TRBJ1-2; D uncertain. Germline-derived CDR1 and CDR2 are MNHEY and SMNVEV (reference sequence). This CDR3 comprises 17 residues. The V end lost 5 bases, the J end lost 0 bases, and 19 bases lay between the germline ends. The CDR3 loop reads CASSQSSGSFTNYGYTF. The CDR3, as DNA: TGTGCCAGCAGTCAATCCTCCGGGAGCTTTACTAACTATGGCTACACCTTC.

This clonotype was detected only a few times. This chain connects TRBV18 to TRBJ2-2; D is possibly TRBD1 (6 bases). Germline loops: CDR1 KGHSH, CDR2 LQKENI. The CDR3 runs to 14 residues. Trimming stripped 3 bases from V and 1 base from J, with 6 bases between. The CDR3 protein is CASSPGQNTGELFF. CDR3 nucleotide sequence: TGTGCCAGCTCACCGGGACAGAACACCGGGGAGCTGTTTTTT.

As regards this clonotype: A much more abundant neighbour one base away suggests this may be a read error. The genes are TRBV11-3 and TRBJ1-1; D is unresolved. CDR3 length: 13 amino acids. In germline, CDR1 is SGHNT, CDR2 YENEEA. The ends were cut back, 0 bases at V and 6 bases at J, with 8 bases in the middle. As DNA, the CDR3 is TGTGCCAGCAGCTTAGATGTCGGGGCTGAAGCTTTCTTT. This gives the protein CASSLDVGAEAFF.

The sample holds a few counts of this clonotype. J is TRBJ2-7 and V is TRBV10-2; possibly TRBD2 for D (7 bases). With 8 bases removed from V and 1 base from J, the gap between germline ends came to 18 bases. The germline V gene has CDR1 WSHSY and CDR2 SAAADI. The CDR3 is made up of 15 amino acids. CDR3 bases: TGCGCCAGCTCCGAACCGGGGGGCCCTTCCTACGAGCAGTACTTC. Translation gives CASSEPGGPSYEQYF.

This clonotype occurred a few times. V gene TRBV7-8 combines with J gene TRBJ2-3; D remains unclear. V was cut by 3 bases and J by 1 base, with 5 bases left in between. The CDR3 spans 13 residues. From germline, CDR1 is SGHVS and CDR2 FQNEAQ. The CDR3 DNA sequence: TGTGCCAGCAGCTTCACGCGCACAGATACGCAGTATTTT. Its translation is CASSFTRTDTQYF.

The V call is TRBV6-2 or TRBV6-3, the J call TRBJ1-1; D ambiguous. CDR3 length equals 13 residues. Germline CDR1 reads MNHEY; CDR2 reads SVGEGT. V was clipped by 8 bases and J by 9 bases, with 19 bases between them. The CDR3 protein is CASRQASTEKAFF. The CDR3 coding sequence is TGTGCCAGCCGCCAGGCGAGTACAGAAAAAGCTTTCTTT.

This chain joins TRBV19 and TRBJ1-6, with D possibly TRBD1 on 6 matching bases. The CDR3 length is 12 residues. V lost 5 bases, J lost 15 bases, and 14 bases lay in between. The germline V gene has CDR1 LNHDA and CDR2 SQIVND (reference sequence). The CDR3 region is CASSPGGGRLHF. The DNA for the CDR3 is TGTGCCAGTAGTCCTGGTGGGGGCCGCCTCCACTTT.

The rearrangement uses TRBV10-3 and TRBJ1-2; tentatively, D is TRBD1 (5 bases). Deletions cut 5 bases from V and 2 bases from J, with 12 bases between. The CDR3 length is 14 residues. Germline assignment: CDR1 ENHRY and CDR2 SYGVKD. The CDR3, as DNA: TGTGCCATCAGTCCAACTGGGGGGAACTATGGCTACACCTTC. This translates into CAISPTGGNYGYTF.

This chain connects TRBV19 to TRBJ2-2, with TRBD2 matching over 12 bases. Trimming removed 7 bases from V and 2 bases from J; junction bases left unmatched: 8. Per germline, CDR1 LNHDA and CDR2 SQIVND (reference sequence). There are 17 residues in the CDR3. CDR3: CASKIPGLAGNTGELFF. As DNA, the CDR3 is TGTGCCAGTAAAATTCCGGGACTAGCGGGCAACACCGGGGAGCTGTTTTTT.

The rearrangement uses TRBV15 and TRBJ2-2, with D hard to call. Per germline, CDR1 LNHNV and CDR2 YYDKDF (reference sequence). The CDR3 sequence is 13 residues long. Trimming stripped 5 bases from V and 4 bases from J, with 8 bases between. CDR3: CATSLIATGELFF. CDR3 DNA: TGTGCCACCAGCTTAATCGCCACCGGGGAGCTGTTTTTT.

This rearrangement joins TRBV19 to TRBJ1-5, with 7 positions matching TRBD1. V trimming: 4 bases; J trimming: 5 bases; junction bases outside the gene matches: 14. The germline V gene encodes CDR1 LNHDA and CDR2 SQIVND (reference sequence). This CDR3 region has 17 residues. CDR3 sequence: CASSNVSTRDRHQPQHF. The CDR3 nucleotides are TGTGCCAGTAGTAACGTAAGCACAAGGGACAGACATCAGCCCCAGCATTTT.

The chain links TRBV19 to TRBJ2-5, with TRBD1 identical over 9 bases. Germline loops: CDR1 LNHDA, CDR2 SQIVND (reference sequence). J was trimmed by 5 bases and V by 9 bases; bases with no gene match: 7. This CDR3 comprises 13 residues. CDR3 protein: CASRDRAMETQYF. The CDR3 DNA follows: TGTGCCAGCAGGGACAGGGCAATGGAGACCCAGTACTTC.

A remark on this clonotype: A read error may account for a junction end that differs from germline. J is TRBJ1-6 and V is TRBV9; D is perhaps TRBD1 (5 bases). The germline gives CDR1 SGDLS, CDR2 YYNGEE. The CDR3 is 14 residues long. The CDR3 region is CAGSALGVDSPLHF. The CDR3 coding sequence is TGTGCCGGCAGCGCCCTGGGGGTAGATTCACCCCTCCACTTT.